The 30 T cell receptor beta chains below come from one sample, sequenced in a study of blood T cells in healthy people across ages (dated by TCRdb to 2015 to 2017). Libraries were constructed by 5' RACE. The instrument given in TCRdb is Illumina HiSeq 2500. A second PCR of about 6 to 12 cycles was run with a J-beta primer mix and a sample-barcoded 5' primer. The public reads were run again by TCRdb, first through fastp at Q25 and then through MiXCR, and only productive beta chains were kept. Rows are combined by CDR3 protein, so each entry shows the most common genes and DNA. This sample holds approximately 670,000 distinct CDR3 sequences; approximately 40% were observed only once. The ten largest clones represent around 30% of the sample. Input material: blood. The receptors were gathered from an elderly man in good health.

The V call is TRBV3-1, the J call TRBJ1-1; D possibly corresponds to TRBD1 (6 bases). CDR3 length: 15 amino acids. Germline CDR1 reads LGHDT; CDR2 reads YNNKEL (reference sequence). V lost 4 bases to trimming and J lost 1 base, with 13 bases between them. The CDR3 protein is CASSPLLQGNTEAFF. The CDR3, as DNA: TGTGCCAGCAGCCCGCTATTACAGGGGAACACTGAAGCTTTCTTT.

The chain carries TRBV7-8 and TRBJ2-1; D not certain. Germline V CDR1 and CDR2: SGHVS, FQNEAQ. Trimming took off 1 base at V and 10 bases at J, with 8 bases between the two ends. CDR3 length equals 12 residues. The CDR3 here is CASSLGKTEQFF. DNA of the CDR3: TGTGCCAGCAGCTTAGGTAAGACCGAGCAGTTCTTC. Supplemented by reference TRBV7-8 and TRBJ2-1, the full variable domain reads GAGVSQSPRYKVAKRGQDVALRCDPISGHVSLFWYQQALGQGPEFLTYFQNEAQLDKSGLPSDRFFAERPEGSVSTLKIQRTQQEDSAVYLCASSLGKTEQFFGPGTRLTVL.

The chain carries TRBV6-6 and TRBJ1-2; 8 bases line up with TRBD1. CDR3 size: 17 residues. Germline values: CDR1 MNHNY, CDR2 SVGAGI (reference sequence). J was trimmed by 0 bases and V by 5 bases; bases with no gene match: 11. The CDR3 DNA reads as TGTGCCAGCAGTCGGTACTCCCGGACAGGGACTAACTATGGCTACACCTTC. This encodes CASSRYSRTGTNYGYTF.

This clonotype was found a few times. The chain is built from TRBV2 and TRBJ1-1; D remains ambiguous. Germline values: CDR1 SNHLY, CDR2 FYNNEI. The CDR3 extends over 13 amino acids. Trimming pared 4 bases from V and 4 bases from J, leaving 10 bases between. The CDR3 DNA follows: TGTGCCAGCAGTGGTGCGGGGTTCACTGAAGCTTTCTTT. This sequence encodes CASSGAGFTEAFF.

This clonotype occurred a few times. The chain joins TRBV7-2 to TRBJ1-4; D is ambiguous. Germline V gives CDR1 SGHTA, CDR2 FQGNSA. The CDR3 extends over 13 amino acids. Trimming cost V 2 bases and J 5 bases, with 6 bases left between them. CDR3 coding DNA: TGTGCCAGCAGCTTATCGGACAATGAAAAACTGTTTTTT. It is translated as CASSLSDNEKLFF.

The chain couples TRBV29-1 to TRBJ2-3; D could derive from TRBD1 or TRBD2 (5 bases each). Trimming took off 7 bases at V and 3 bases at J, with 14 bases between the two ends. The CDR3 is 13 amino acids. Per the germline V gene, CDR1 is SQVTM and CDR2 is ANQGSEA. The CDR3, as DNA: TGCAGCGGCCGACGGGGCGGGACAGATACGCAGTATTTT. Translated, it gives CSGRRGGTDTQYF.

The rearrangement links TRBV20-1 to TRBJ2-3, with D perhaps matching TRBD1 (5 bases). The CDR3 runs 14 residues. The V gene lost 1 base and the J gene lost 1 base, with 9 bases spanning the gap. Germline values: CDR1 DFQATT, CDR2 SNEGSKA (reference sequence). CDR3 in amino acids: CSARAPTGTDTQYF. CDR3 in DNA: TGCAGTGCTAGAGCCCCGACAGGCACAGATACGCAGTATTTT.

V and J are TRBV20-1 and TRBJ1-2, with D perhaps TRBD1 (6 bases). Trimming shortened V by 2 bases and J by 7 bases, and 11 bases separated the two germline ends. Germline CDR1 and CDR2: DFQATT and SNEGSKA (reference sequence). The CDR3 contains 12 residues. The DNA of the CDR3 is TGCAGTGCTAGACGGACAGCGTCTGGCTACACCTTC. Translating it yields CSARRTASGYTF.

V usage is TRBV5-5 and J usage is TRBJ2-1; TRBD2 aligns across 10 bases. CDR1 SGHKS and CDR2 YYEKEE come from the germline V gene (reference sequence). CDR3 length: 15 amino acids. Trimming took 4 bases from V and 2 from J; bases not matched to a gene: 3. CDR3 nucleotides: TGTGCCAGCAGCCTACTAGCGGGACCCTACAATGAGCAGTTCTTC. Encoded protein: CASSLLAGPYNEQFF. The full variable domain, in which reference TRBV5-5 and TRBJ2-1 provide the parts outside the CDR3, is DAGVTQSPTHLIKTRGQQVTLRCSPISGHKSVSWYQQVLGQGPQFIFQYYEKEERGRGNFPDRFSARQFPNYSSELNVNALLLGDSALYLCASSLLAGPYNEQFFGPGTRLTVL.

This clonotype was observed at least ten times. The chain combines TRBV7-9 with TRBJ2-5, with TRBD2 matching 16 bases. Trimming removed 8 bases from V and 1 base from J; junction bases left unmatched: 10. There are 18 residues in the CDR3. Germline CDR1 is SEHNR and CDR2 is FQNEAQ (reference sequence). The CDR3 coding sequence is TGTGCCAGCGAGATTCCGGGACTAGCGGGAGGGTCCCAAGAGACCCAGTACTTC. As protein: CASEIPGLAGGSQETQYF. Complete variable domain (other parts from reference TRBV7-9 and TRBJ2-5): DTGVSQNPRHKITKRGQNVTFRCDPISEHNRLYWYRQTLGQGPEFLTYFQNEAQLEKSRLLSDRFSAERPKGSFSTLEIQRTEQGDSAMYLCASEIPGLAGGSQETQYFGPGTRLLVL.

CDR3 sequence reads: CASSYPTEGQYF. CDR3 bases: TGTGCCAGCAGTTACCCGACCGAAGGGCAGTACTTC. This sequence joins TRBV6-2 or TRBV6-3 and TRBJ2-5; D not resolved. The CDR3 is 12 amino acids. V gave up 2 bases and J gave up 11 bases, with 12 bases separating them. CDR1 and CDR2 from the germline V gene are MNHEY and SVGEGT.

This clonotype was seen a handful of times. This chain links TRBV7-2 with TRBJ2-5; tentative D call: TRBD2 (6 bases). Trimming took 5 bases from V and 5 from J, leaving 15 bases between them. Germline assignment: CDR1 SGHTA and CDR2 FQGNSA. The CDR3 extends over 14 amino acids. The CDR3 coding sequence is TGTGCCAGCAGCCCGCAGAGACGGGGGGAGACCCAGTACTTC. Protein: CASSPQRRGETQYF.

This chain links TRBV6-5 with TRBJ2-4; D might be TRBD1 or TRBD2, each matching 5 bases. Judging by the DNA end, TRBJ2-7 fits better; the J call may be wrong. Per germline, CDR1 MNHEY and CDR2 SVGAGI. The CDR3 length is 14 residues. CDR3 residues: CASSYVQGPYEQYF. The DNA of the CDR3 is TGTGCCAGCAGTTACGTGCAGGGACCCTACGAGCAGTACTTC.

J is TRBJ2-5 and V is TRBV20-1; either TRBD1 or TRBD2 may fit D (6 bases each). V was clipped by 0 bases and J by 5 bases, with 13 bases between them. Germline CDR1 is DFQATT and CDR2 is SNEGSKA (reference sequence). CDR3 size: 14 residues. Here the CDR3 DNA reads TGCAGTGCTAGAGATCTGAGGAGGGGGGAGACCCAGTACTTC. Its protein is CSARDLRRGETQYF.

This clonotype was seen a few times. The V gene is TRBV27, the J gene TRBJ2-6; D possibly corresponds to TRBD1 (6 bases). The CDR3 is made up of 17 amino acids. V was clipped by 6 bases and J by 0 bases, with 15 bases between them. Germline V gene lookup returns CDR1 MNHEY and CDR2 SMNVEV (reference sequence). The CDR3 loop reads CASRAMTGISGANVLTF. The CDR3 nucleotides read TGTGCCAGCAGGGCCATGACAGGAATCTCTGGGGCCAACGTCCTGACTTTC.

This clonotype was observed at least ten times. This rearrangement joins TRBV28 to TRBJ1-4; the match to TRBD1 covers 7 bases. Germline V lookup: CDR1 MDHEN, CDR2 SYDVKM. Germline trimming cut 9 bases from V and 3 bases from J; bases unmatched to any gene: 19. This CDR3 spans 18 amino acids. Here the CDR3 reads CARTQAGTAATSNEKLFF. The CDR3 DNA reads TGTGCCAGAACCCAGGCCGGGACAGCGGCAACTTCTAATGAAAAACTGTTTTTT.

Concerning this clonotype: It may be a read error: a sequence one base away is much more abundant. The CDR3 coding sequence is TGCAGTGCTAGTCTCTGGGGCGGAAACACAGATACGCAGTATTTT. Translated, it gives CSASLWGGNTDTQYF. J is TRBJ2-3 and V is TRBV20-1, with a weak D call TRBD1 (5 bases). The germline V gene has CDR1 DFQATT and CDR2 SNEGSKA (reference sequence). V lost 3 bases, J lost 2 bases, and 15 bases lay in between. The CDR3 runs 15 residues.

This clonotype was found a few times. The chain couples TRBV4-3 to TRBJ2-1; 8 bases match TRBD2. This CDR3 has 17 amino acids. Germline V gene data show CDR1 as LGHNA and CDR2 as YSLEER. Trimming at V came to 3 bases and at J to 1 base, leaving 8 bases not matched to a gene. CDR3 in DNA: TGCGCCAGCAGCCAGACGGCGGGGGGCGGTTCCTACAATGAGCAGTTCTTC. This gives the protein CASSQTAGGGSYNEQFF.

This clonotype has only a few counts. V gene TRBV29-1 combines with J gene TRBJ1-5; D may be TRBD1 (6 bases). This CDR3 has 14 residues. V lost 5 bases and J lost 0, with 11 bases in between. Germline V gives CDR1 SQVTM, CDR2 ANQGSEA. CDR3 sequence: CSVSYRDSNQPQHF. The CDR3 nucleotides read TGCAGCGTTTCTTACAGGGATAGCAATCAGCCCCAGCATTTT.

The V call is TRBV28, the J call TRBJ2-3; D is undetermined. The CDR3 extends over 12 amino acids. V was pared by 3 bases and J by 7 bases, with 8 bases between. CDR1 is MDHEN, CDR2 SYDVKM, per germline. CDR3 nucleotide sequence: TGTGCCAGCAGTTTCGGAGACTATACGCAGTATTTT. Amino acids: CASSFGDYTQYF.

This clonotype was found a few times. The chain employs TRBV28 and TRBJ2-4; the D is unclear. Per the germline V gene, CDR1 is MDHEN and CDR2 is SYDVKM. The ends were cut back, 9 bases at V and 13 bases at J, with 10 bases in the middle. This CDR3 spans 9 amino acids. The CDR3 is CASGVEQYF. The CDR3, as DNA: TGTGCCAGTGGGGTGGAGCAGTACTTC.

This chain links TRBV7-2 with TRBJ2-4, with D tentatively TRBD2 (5 bases). TRBJ2-7 explains the end of the DNA better; the J call may be wrong. Per the germline V gene, CDR1 is SGHTA and CDR2 is FQGNSA. The CDR3 contains 15 residues. In DNA, the CDR3 is TGTGCCAGCAGCTTAGCGTCCGGGATTACCTACGAGCAGTACTTC. The encoded protein is CASSLASGITYEQYF.

The rearrangement uses TRBV7-8 and TRBJ2-5; D gene unclear. The CDR3 covers 12 residues. The germline V gene has CDR1 SGHVS and CDR2 FQNEAQ. The germline V and J ends were trimmed by 0 bases and 10 bases, with 9 bases remaining between them. The CDR3 sequence: CASSLANWIQYF. DNA of the CDR3: TGTGCCAGCAGCTTAGCGAACTGGATCCAGTACTTC.

This clonotype showed up just once. The chain has TRBV16 and TRBJ2-7, with 10 bases that match TRBD1. The germline V gene has CDR1 KGHSY and CDR2 FQNENV. The CDR3 has 14 amino acids. The ends lost 8 bases at V and 5 bases at J; junction bases unmatched: 9. As DNA, the CDR3 is TGTGCCAGCGGACCGGGACAGGGGAGACACGAGCAGTACTTC. Translating gives CASGPGQGRHEQYF.

CDR3 in DNA: TGTGCCAGCAGCCAACGGCGGGGGGTGAACACCGGGGAGCTGTTTTTT. Protein sequence: CASSQRRGVNTGELFF. The gene calls are TRBV3-1 and TRBJ2-2; 8 bases map to TRBD2. The CDR3 is made up of 16 amino acids. V dropped 2 bases and J dropped 1; count of bases not matched to a gene: 3. Germline loops: CDR1 LGHDT, CDR2 YNNKEL (reference sequence).

This clonotype showed up just a few times. The chain joins TRBV5-1 to TRBJ2-1, with 7 bases that match TRBD1. Unmatched junction bases numbered 7, after V lost 0 bases and J lost 1 base. Germline lookup yields CDR1 SGHRS and CDR2 YFSETQ. CDR3 length: 17 residues. The CDR3: CASSLEGQRSSYNEQFF. The DNA of the CDR3 is TGCGCCAGCAGCTTGGAGGGACAGCGAAGTTCCTACAATGAGCAGTTCTTC.

In this sample, this clonotype turned up a few times. The V call is TRBV30, the J call TRBJ2-7; 8 positions match TRBD2. V gave up 4 bases and J gave up 1 base; unmatched junction bases: 9. This CDR3 is built from 15 residues. The V gene's germline CDR1 is GTSNPN and CDR2 SVGIG (reference sequence). The DNA of the CDR3 is TGTGCCTGGAAGTCTCGGACGGGAGGGTCCTACGAGCAGTACTTC. Translated: CAWKSRTGGSYEQYF.

This chain links TRBV6-2 or TRBV6-3 with TRBJ2-7, with TRBD2 matching 7 bases. The length of the CDR3 is 15 residues. Germline CDR1 MNHEY, CDR2 SVGEGT. The ends lost 6 bases at V and 0 bases at J; junction bases unmatched: 8. CDR3 region: CASRGVGGSSYEQYF. DNA of the CDR3: TGTGCCAGCAGAGGTGTTGGCGGGAGCTCCTACGAGCAGTACTTC.

The rearrangement uses TRBV5-1 and TRBJ2-2, with TRBD2 identical over 8 bases. The germline CDR1 and CDR2 sequences are SGHRS and YFSETQ. The junction had 9 bases not matched to a gene; V was cut back by 4 bases and J by 4 bases. The CDR3 runs 16 residues. CDR3 DNA: TGCGCCAGCAGCAGGACAGCGGGAGTGGGCACCGGGGAGCTGTTTTTT. Protein sequence: CASSRTAGVGTGELFF.

The chain links TRBV6-5 to TRBJ1-1; D ambiguous. The CDR3 has 16 residues. V was pared by 3 bases and J by 4 bases, with 18 bases between. Germline CDR1 reads MNHEY; CDR2 reads SVGAGI. In DNA, the CDR3 is TGTGCCAGCAGTTATCGTTCAGGTTCTGAGGGCACTGAAGCTTTCTTT. Encoded protein: CASSYRSGSEGTEAFF.